This TCR beta chain was captured in a study of T cell changes during pregnancy in multiple sclerosis. Some clones are missing from TCRdb's copy, which holds only in-frame ones; the method was immunoSEQ multiplex PCR. The data contain 50,000 to 65,000 clones, 90% of them seen just once; the ten biggest clones take up roughly 2%. This clonotype was sampled from a female donor in good health, enrolled as a control in a pregnancy study. The sample in question was peripheral blood, obtained in the first trimester of pregnancy.

In nucleotides, the CDR3 is TGTGCCAGCAGTGATGCGGTCGGCGGGGGAGGTACTGAAGCTTTCTTT. Its translation: CASSDAVGGGGTEAFF. This chain uses TRBV25-1 with TRBJ1-1; tentative D call: TRBD1 (5 bases). The length of the CDR3 is 16 residues. The V end was cut by 3 bases, the J end by 5 bases, with 19 bases between. Per germline, CDR1 MGHDK and CDR2 SYGVNS.